The entry that follows covers one TCR beta chain sequence. Its antigen is not known. How the authors handled the data: Filtering differed since immunoSEQ provided only junctions, with no quality scores. Profiling relied on immunoSEQ multiplex PCR, and the TCRdb table lists in-frame clones only, not all of them. V, J and clone size derive from that table, while D and trimming were established from the DNA sequence. The sample consists of 150,000 to 200,000 clones, about 93% of them appearing once. The sample originates from a study of shared clonotypes between healthy human individuals. General study results and limits: Sampling included only blood; tissue repertoires likely differ. The study drew on few donors, limiting represented genetic and exposure-history diversity. When naive CD4 clonotypes were compared across a handful of donors, about 4.8% were shared.

This clonotype was obtained from a woman aged 30 to 39 in good health. Sequencing was performed on naive CD4+ T cells sorted from blood. This sample's subset: CD45RA+ positively selected.

CDR3: CASSTGGVLNTEAFF. The CDR3 DNA reads as TGTGCCAGCAGTACAGGGGGCGTGTTGAACACTGAAGCTTTCTTT. The gene calls are TRBV28 and TRBJ1-1; TRBD1 aligns across 9 bases. This CDR3 region has 15 residues. Germline V gene lookup returns CDR1 MDHEN and CDR2 SYDVKM. J was trimmed by 0 bases and V by 5 bases; bases with no gene match: 4.